These 31 T cell receptor beta chains were sequenced from one sample in a study of T cells after yellow fever vaccination (dated by TCRdb to the late 2010s). The protocol used for the library was 5' RACE. The sequencer was an Illumina HiSeq 2500. The public reads were reanalyzed by TCRdb: fastp trimming at Q25, MiXCR alignment, in-frame beta chains only. Each entry merges the rows of one CDR3 protein and shows their most common DNA and genes. The sample has under 95,000 distinct CDR3 sequences on record, around 7.9% of them singletons. The ten largest clones capture approximately 30% of the sample. This specimen's treatment or condition label, per the study, means: live attenuated yellow fever vaccine strain. The sample consisted of CD8+ T cells sorted from PBMCs, taken roughly 10 days after the first yellow fever vaccination. The receptors derive from a man aged 18-30 years who received the YFV17D yellow fever vaccine.

The chain recombines TRBV19 with TRBJ2-1, with TRBD2 as a possible D gene (5 bases). Germline assignment: CDR1 LNHDA and CDR2 SQIVND (reference sequence). V lost 5 bases, J lost 3 bases, and 14 bases lay in between. The CDR3 loop spans 15 amino acids. The CDR3 loop is CASSSLTGNYNEQFF. CDR3 sequence (DNA): TGTGCCAGTAGTTCCCTGACCGGGAACTACAATGAGCAGTTCTTC.

This clonotype was detected ten times or more. The gene calls are TRBV5-5 and TRBJ2-6; a possible D gene is TRBD1 (5 bases). The CDR3 is made up of 18 amino acids. The V and J ends lost 0 bases and 2 bases respectively, with 15 bases between them. CDR1 is SGHKS, CDR2 YYEKEE, per germline (reference sequence). The chain's CDR3 is CASSLAFDRGAGANVLTF. The CDR3 DNA reads as TGTGCCAGCAGCTTGGCTTTTGACAGAGGAGCTGGGGCCAACGTCCTGACTTTC. The full variable domain, in which reference TRBV5-5 and TRBJ2-6 provide the parts outside the CDR3, is DAGVTQSPTHLIKTRGQQVTLRCSPISGHKSVSWYQQVLGQGPQFIFQYYEKEERGRGNFPDRFSARQFPNYSSELNVNALLLGDSALYLCASSLAFDRGAGANVLTFGAGSRLTVL.

This clonotype was counted ten times or more. The chain joins TRBV7-9 to TRBJ2-1; no reliable D call. The CDR3 length is 13 residues. Trimming took off 1 base at V and 5 bases at J, with 6 bases between the two ends. Germline V gene sequence: CDR1 SEHNR, CDR2 FQNEAQ (reference sequence). CDR3 DNA sequence: TGTGCCAGCAGCTTAGATGGAAACAATGAGCAGTTCTTC. It translates to CASSLDGNNEQFF.

The table lists this clonotype with many counts. The chain employs TRBV7-2 and TRBJ2-4, with 7 bases aligning to TRBD1. After removal of 5 bases from V and 0 bases from J, the junction contained 7 bases not matched to a gene. Germline-derived CDR1 and CDR2 are SGHTA and FQGNSA. The CDR3 runs to 16 residues. DNA for the CDR3: TGTGCCAGCAGCCCCAGACAGGGTTTAGCCAAAAACATTCAGTACTTC. It is translated as CASSPRQGLAKNIQYF.

Concerning this clonotype: At one end, the junction sequence differs from germline, possibly due to a read error. The chain couples TRBV7-9 to TRBJ2-2; D unresolved. This CDR3 comprises 16 residues. Germline values: CDR1 SEHNR, CDR2 FQNEAQ (reference sequence). The CDR3 DNA sequence: TGTGCCATCAGCTCCGACCGGCTGGGGAACACCGGGGAGCTGTTTTTT. Its protein product is CAISSDRLGNTGELFF.

This clonotype was seen a few times. The chain couples TRBV20-1 to TRBJ2-2; TRBD1 matches 7 bases. Germline CDR1 DFQATT, CDR2 SNEGSKA (reference sequence). Losses at the gene ends were 6 bases for V and 4 bases for J; bases not matched to a gene: 17. This CDR3 has 17 amino acids. CDR3 loop: CSACPQTGETCTGELFF. The CDR3 nucleotides read TGCAGTGCCTGCCCTCAAACAGGGGAAACATGCACCGGGGAGCTGTTTTTT.

In this sample, this clonotype turned up many times. This chain connects TRBV4-1 to TRBJ1-3; unclear D gene. CDR1 is MGHRA and CDR2 is YSYEKL in the germline V gene. The germline V and J ends were trimmed by 4 bases and 0 bases, with 10 bases remaining between them. This CDR3 is built from 15 residues. CDR3 coding DNA: TGCGCCAGCAGCCCCACCCCGAGCTCTGGAAACACCATATATTTT. Translation: CASSPTPSSGNTIYF.

The rearrangement uses TRBV12-3 or TRBV12-4 and TRBJ1-1; the D is unclear. V was shortened by 3 bases and J by 8 bases, with 7 bases between the two germline ends. The CDR3 runs 11 residues. CDR3 in amino acids: CASSFGLEAFF. The DNA of the CDR3 is TGTGCCAGCAGTTTCGGGTTAGAAGCTTTCTTT.

This clonotype was counted a few times. The chain has TRBV11-2 and TRBJ1-6; 7 nucleotides match TRBD1. The length of the CDR3 is 15 residues. The V and J ends lost 3 bases and 9 bases, in that order; junction bases with no gene match: 8. The germline gives CDR1 SGHAT, CDR2 FQNNGV. CDR3 region: CASSFHRQGSSPLHF. For the CDR3, the DNA is TGTGCCAGCAGCTTCCACCGACAGGGCAGTTCACCCCTCCACTTT.

This clonotype occurred a few times. The chain is built from TRBV4-3 and TRBJ2-1, with TRBD2 as a possible D gene (6 bases). The CDR3 covers 16 residues. The V and J ends lost 0 bases and 0 bases respectively, with 9 bases between them. Per the germline V gene, CDR1 is LGHNA and CDR2 is YSLEER. DNA of the CDR3: TGCGCCAGCAGCCAAGATCTGGGGGGCTCCTACAATGAGCAGTTCTTC. Protein: CASSQDLGGSYNEQFF.

This clonotype was recorded only once. Given a much more abundant clone one base away, this may be a read error. The chain couples TRBV12-3 or TRBV12-4 to TRBJ2-2; D gene uncertain. The CDR3 is made up of 16 amino acids. V was pared by 5 bases and J by 0 bases, with 13 bases between. CDR3 DNA: TGTGCCAGCAGTGCCCTGAACGGATCGAACACCGGGGAGCTGTTTTTT. Translating gives CASSALNGSNTGELFF.

Only a few counts were recorded for this clonotype. The gene calls are TRBV24-1 and TRBJ2-3, with 7 bases matching TRBD1. The CDR3 is 17 amino acids. The junction had 9 bases not matched to a gene; V was cut back by 3 bases and J by 1 base. Germline V gene lookup returns CDR1 KGHDR and CDR2 SFDVKD. CDR3 nucleotides: TGTGCCACCAGTGATCCAGATTACAGGGGCGGCACAGATACGCAGTATTTT. Protein: CATSDPDYRGGTDTQYF.

This clonotype has a count of ten or more. The chain carries TRBV27 and TRBJ2-2; 7 nucleotides align to TRBD1. The CDR3 spans 15 residues. From germline, CDR1 is MNHEY and CDR2 SMNVEV (reference sequence). Trimming took 0 bases from V and 6 from J; bases not matched to a gene: 4. The CDR3 nucleotides are TGTGCCAGCAGTTTATCGGGGACAGTCCCCGGGGAGCTGTTTTTT. Encoded protein: CASSLSGTVPGELFF.

This clonotype showed up just a few times. The chain has TRBV5-1 and TRBJ1-4; 7 nucleotides match TRBD1. Germline CDR1 SGHRS, CDR2 YFSETQ. The CDR3 runs 14 residues. Losses at the gene ends were 5 bases for V and 5 bases for J; bases not matched to a gene: 6. CDR3 nucleotide sequence: TGCGCCAGCAGACCGGGACAGTTAAATGAAAAACTGTTTTTT. Translating gives CASRPGQLNEKLFF.

Comment on this clonotype: Because the CDR3's place on the DNA is in doubt, the DNA is left out and the CDR3 is given as listed by TCRdb. The chain is built from TRBV12-3 or TRBV12-4 and TRBJ1-2. 15 amino acids form the CDR3, both terminal residues included. The CDR3 region is CASSSSSMGLGGYTF.

This clonotype was seen many times. The chain employs TRBV10-2 and TRBJ2-6; the D gene is possibly TRBD1 (5 bases). From germline, CDR1 is WSHSY and CDR2 SAAADI. The V end lost 3 bases, the J end lost 0 bases, and 6 bases lay between the germline ends. The length of the CDR3 is 15 residues. The CDR3 loop is CASSEQASGANVLTF. The CDR3 region has the DNA TGCGCCAGCAGTGAACAGGCCTCTGGGGCCAACGTCCTGACTTTC.

This clonotype was found many times. The J gene is TRBJ2-7, the V gene TRBV7-6; D gene unclear. The CDR3 spans 18 residues. The V gene's germline CDR1 is SGHVS and CDR2 FNYEAQ. V lost 2 bases and J 1 base, leaving 21 bases between the germline ends. The CDR3 nucleotides read TGTGCCAGCAGCTTACATTCCGATCTGGCAGGTGGTTCCTACGAGCAGTACTTC. It specifies CASSLHSDLAGGSYEQYF.

This clonotype was observed many times. The gene calls are TRBV4-2 and TRBJ1-5; 9 nucleotides align to TRBD1. From germline, CDR1 is LGHNA and CDR2 YNFKEQ. The CDR3 is 17 amino acids. V gave up 4 bases and J gave up 5 bases; unmatched junction bases: 12. The CDR3 DNA reads as TGTGCCAGCAGCCGGACTTCATCGACAGGGGGGCATCAGCCCCAGCATTTT. It codes for CASSRTSSTGGHQPQHF.

V and J are TRBV28 and TRBJ1-4; weak D call: TRBD1 (5 bases). The CDR3 is 17 residues long. V was shortened by 1 base and J by 7 bases, with 19 bases between the two germline ends. The germline gives CDR1 MDHEN, CDR2 SYDVKM. CDR3 in DNA: TGTGCCAGCAGTTTATCTTCCGCGGCAGGGTCGGGTGAAAAACTGTTTTTT. As protein: CASSLSSAAGSGEKLFF.

This clonotype was recorded at least ten times. The chain employs TRBV12-3 or TRBV12-4 and TRBJ1-2; 7 bases align to TRBD1. V gave up 6 bases and J gave up 6 bases; unmatched junction bases: 4. This CDR3 comprises 12 residues. CDR3 sequence reads: CASSPDRDGYTF. In DNA form, the CDR3 reads TGTGCCAGCAGCCCCGACAGGGATGGCTACACCTTC.

This clonotype was counted ten times or more. The chain uses TRBV7-8 and TRBJ2-4; TRBD2 matches 8 bases. The germline gives CDR1 SGHVS, CDR2 FQNEAQ. This CDR3 has 15 amino acids. The V gene end was trimmed by 5 bases and the J gene end by 3 bases; junction bases not matched to a gene: 6. CDR3 bases: TGTGCCAGCAGCCCGCCGGGGGGGGTCAAAAACATTCAGTACTTC. Amino acids: CASSPPGGVKNIQYF. Based on the CDR3 plus reference TRBV7-8 and TRBJ2-4, the full variable domain is GAGVSQSPRYKVAKRGQDVALRCDPISGHVSLFWYQQALGQGPEFLTYFQNEAQLDKSGLPSDRFFAERPEGSVSTLKIQRTQQEDSAVYLCASSPPGGVKNIQYFGAGTRLSVL.

This chain uses TRBV7-2 with TRBJ2-5; a weak D match, TRBD1 (7 bases). CDR3 length: 15 residues. V was pared by 0 bases and J by 7 bases, with 15 bases between. Germline CDR1 and CDR2: SGHTA and FQGNSA. In nucleotides, the CDR3 is TGTGCCAGCAGCTTAGCGCCAGGGGGGAAAGGGACCCAGTACTTC. This codes for CASSLAPGGKGTQYF.

This clonotype showed up just a few times. The V and J genes are TRBV12-3 or TRBV12-4 and TRBJ2-1, with 7 nucleotides matching TRBD1. The length of the CDR3 is 13 residues. V was pared by 3 bases and J by 12 bases, with 8 bases of the junction left unmatched. CDR3 in DNA: TGTGCCAGCAGTTTCGGGACAGACCATGGGCAGTTCTTC. Translation gives CASSFGTDHGQFF.

The gene calls are TRBV6-5 and TRBJ2-3, with D possibly being TRBD2 (7 bases). Trimming removed 2 bases from V and 2 bases from J, with 20 bases in between. In germline, CDR1 is MNHEY, CDR2 SVGAGI. The CDR3 totals 18 residues. The CDR3 loop reads CASSYARGGPPDTDTQYF. The CDR3 nucleotides are TGTGCCAGCAGTTACGCGCGCGGGGGCCCGCCAGACACAGATACGCAGTATTTT.

In this sample, this clonotype turned up many times. V is TRBV29-1 and J is TRBJ1-1, with D maybe TRBD1 (5 bases). Between the trimmed V and J ends, which lost 4 bases and 0 bases, there was a span of 9 bases. Germline V gene lookup returns CDR1 SQVTM and CDR2 ANQGSEA. The CDR3 consists of 13 residues. DNA for the CDR3: TGCAGCGTTGTTCAGGGTGTGAACACTGAAGCTTTCTTT. As protein: CSVVQGVNTEAFF. The entire variable domain, with the rest obtained from reference TRBV29-1 and TRBJ1-1, is as follows: SAVISQKPSRDICQRGTSLTIQCQVDSQVTMMFWYRQQPGQSLTLIATANQGSEATYESGFVIDKFPISRPNLTFSTLTVSNMSPEDSSIYLCSVVQGVNTEAFFGQGTRLTVV.

The sample holds many counts of this clonotype. This chain joins TRBV7-2 and TRBJ2-5, with D possibly being TRBD2 (6 bases). Trimming took off 5 bases at V and 1 base at J, with 11 bases between the two ends. Germline CDR1 SGHTA, CDR2 FQGNSA. The CDR3 is made up of 14 amino acids. DNA of the CDR3: TGTGCCAGCAGCAACGGAGGGCCCCAAGAGACCCAGTACTTC. It is translated as CASSNGGPQETQYF. The variable domain in full, completed from reference TRBV7-2 and TRBJ2-5, reads GAGVSQSPSNKVTEKGKDVELRCDPISGHTALYWYRQSLGQGLEFLIYFQGNSAPDKSGLPSDRFSAERTGGSVSTLTIQRTQQEDSAVYLCASSNGGPQETQYFGPGTRLLVL.

This clonotype was seen repeatedly, ten times or more. J is TRBJ1-2 and V is TRBV29-1; tentatively, D is TRBD1 (5 bases). CDR1 is SQVTM, CDR2 ANQGSEA, per germline. This CDR3 is 13 amino acids long. V lost 7 bases to trimming and J lost 3 bases, with 15 bases between them. CDR3 amino acids: CSAEPRGYYGYTF. Here the CDR3 DNA reads TGCAGCGCCGAACCGCGGGGGTACTATGGCTACACCTTC.

This clonotype was observed many times. The J gene is TRBJ1-5, the V gene TRBV6-2 or TRBV6-3, with D perhaps matching TRBD1 (6 bases). The V end was cut by 5 bases, the J end by 0 bases, with 11 bases between. Germline values: CDR1 MNHEY, CDR2 SVGEGT. This CDR3 contains 15 residues. The CDR3, as DNA: TGTGCCAGCAGTCGACAGGACGATAGCAATCAGCCCCAGCATTTT. Translating it yields CASSRQDDSNQPQHF.

This clonotype was observed many times. This chain uses TRBV12-3 or TRBV12-4 with TRBJ2-1, with D maybe TRBD1 (5 bases). The V end was cut by 9 bases, the J end by 7 bases, with 19 bases between. CDR3 length: 14 amino acids. The chain's CDR3 is CASTDSTPANEQFF. The CDR3 coding sequence is TGTGCCAGTACAGACAGTACCCCGGCGAATGAGCAGTTCTTC.

There are many counts of this clonotype. As DNA, the CDR3 is TGTGCCAGCAGTTTCGGACAGGCCGGCCCAGAGCAGTTCTTC. Translated, it gives CASSFGQAGPEQFF. The gene calls are TRBV27 and TRBJ2-1; 7 bases fit TRBD1. Trimming at V came to 3 bases and at J to 10 bases, leaving 9 bases not matched to a gene. Germline values: CDR1 MNHEY, CDR2 SMNVEV (reference sequence). The CDR3 is 14 amino acids.

The gene calls are TRBV13 and TRBJ2-5; the match to TRBD1 covers 9 bases. Germline values: CDR1 PRHDT, CDR2 FYEKMQ (reference sequence). There are 14 residues in the CDR3. V was clipped by 4 bases and J by 4 bases; unmatched bases: 4. CDR3 amino acids: CASSWDRVRETQYF. The CDR3 coding sequence is TGTGCCAGCAGCTGGGACAGGGTGAGAGAGACCCAGTACTTC.